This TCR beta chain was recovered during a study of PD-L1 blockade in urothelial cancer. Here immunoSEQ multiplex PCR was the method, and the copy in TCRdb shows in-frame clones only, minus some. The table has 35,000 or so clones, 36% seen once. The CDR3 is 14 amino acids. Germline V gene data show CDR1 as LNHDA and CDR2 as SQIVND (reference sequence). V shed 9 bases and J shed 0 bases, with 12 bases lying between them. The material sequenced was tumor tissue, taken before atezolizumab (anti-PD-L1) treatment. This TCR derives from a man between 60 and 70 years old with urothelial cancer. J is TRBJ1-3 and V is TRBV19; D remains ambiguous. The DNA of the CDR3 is TGTGCCAGCTGGAGACCTGGCTCTGGAAACACCATATATTTT. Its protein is CASWRPGSGNTIYF.